The clone carrying this TCR beta chain has only a few counts. Its antigen is not known. In the same sample, other DNA sequences code for this CDR3. V shed 6 bases and J 1 base; nucleotides not matched to a gene: 5. The germline V gene encodes CDR1 SQVTM and CDR2 ANQGSEA. There are 13 residues in the CDR3. The entry originates in a study of metastatic and nonmetastatic thyroid tumors. Across the whole study: Repertoires of blood and of tissue (tumor or nodule) from malignant and benign thyroid patients were compared.

Study findings and constraints: Across blood and tumor, TCR beta diversity in malignant thyroid tumors was reportedly significantly higher than in benign nodules.

The entire patient cohort was treatment-naive prior to thyroid surgery. TCRdb ran MiXCR on the PCR reads. The repertoire holds about 4,800 clones, less than 35% seen once, with roughly 27% in the top ten. The receptor comes from a female donor with papillary thyroid cancer or a benign thyroid nodule (not recorded which). Some clones in this sample may be carry-over from other donors' samples. The sample was adjacent normal tissue. The gene calls are TRBV29-1 and TRBJ1-1, with TRBD1 matching 7 bases. The DNA for the CDR3 is TGCAGCGTAGACAGGGCCGAGAACACTGAAGCTTTCTTT. Its translation: CSVDRAENTEAFF.